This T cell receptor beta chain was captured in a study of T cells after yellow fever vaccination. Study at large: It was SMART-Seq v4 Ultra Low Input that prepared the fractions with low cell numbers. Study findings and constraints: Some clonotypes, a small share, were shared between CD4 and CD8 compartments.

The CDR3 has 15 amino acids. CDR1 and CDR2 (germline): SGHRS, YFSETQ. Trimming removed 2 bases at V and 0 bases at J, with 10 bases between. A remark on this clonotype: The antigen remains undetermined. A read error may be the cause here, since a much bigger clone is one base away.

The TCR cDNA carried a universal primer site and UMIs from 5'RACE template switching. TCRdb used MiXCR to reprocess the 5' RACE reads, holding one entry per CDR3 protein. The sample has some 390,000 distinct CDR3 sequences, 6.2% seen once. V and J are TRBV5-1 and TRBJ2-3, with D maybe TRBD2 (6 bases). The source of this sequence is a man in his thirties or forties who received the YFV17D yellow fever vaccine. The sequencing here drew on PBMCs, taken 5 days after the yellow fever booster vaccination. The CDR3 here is CASSFGDFSTDTQYF. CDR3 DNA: TGCGCCAGCAGCTTCGGGGACTTTAGCACAGATACGCAGTATTTT.